The 20 T cell receptor beta chains listed next were all sequenced from one sample in a study of cytomegalovirus exposure and HLA in healthy donors. This PCR relied on a set of 60 Vbeta primers and 13 Jbeta primers. Sequencing was performed with immunoSEQ multiplex PCR; in TCRdb, only in-frame clones are kept and a portion is missing. Of more than 110,000 clones in the sample, roughly 79% are singletons; the top ten hold 2.5% to 3%. Material: PBMCs. The receptors here all came from a male donor in good health and CMV-seronegative.

The gene calls are TRBV7-9 and TRBJ1-4; TRBD1 might be the D (6 bases). CDR3 length: 16 residues. The V gene lost 1 base and the J gene lost 7 bases, with 16 bases spanning the gap. Germline CDR1 is SEHNR and CDR2 is FQNEAQ (reference sequence). The CDR3 DNA follows: TGTGCCAGCAGCTTAGGTCGACAGGCCTGGGGTGAAAAACTGTTTTTT. It is translated as CASSLGRQAWGEKLFF.

V usage is TRBV2 and J usage is TRBJ2-3; 11 nucleotides line up with TRBD2. CDR1 SNHLY and CDR2 FYNNEI come from the germline V gene. With V trimmed by 6 bases and J by 5 bases, 7 bases remained unmatched. The CDR3 consists of 15 residues. For the CDR3, the DNA is TGTGCCAGCAGACTAGCGGGAGTACAAATAGATACGCAGTATTTT. Amino acids: CASRLAGVQIDTQYF.

Only one count was recorded for this clone. The rearrangement uses TRBV5-1 and TRBJ1-5; perhaps TRBD1 as D (5 bases). Germline V gives CDR1 SGHRS, CDR2 YFSETQ. The CDR3 sequence is 15 residues long. The V gene lost 0 bases and the J gene lost 3 bases, with 10 bases spanning the gap. In nucleotides, the CDR3 is TGCGCCAGCAGCTTGGCAGGGCTGTACAATCAGCCCCAGCATTTT. Its translation: CASSLAGLYNQPQHF.

The rearrangement joins TRBV25-1 to TRBJ1-5; D unresolved. CDR3 length equals 15 residues. CDR1 is MGHDK, CDR2 SYGVNS, per germline. Trimming left V 3 bases short and J 1 base short, with 10 bases between. The CDR3 reads CASSDSGNSNQPQHF. Written as DNA, the CDR3 is TGTGCCAGCAGTGACTCGGGGAACAGCAATCAGCCCCAGCATTTT.

This clone was detected only a few times. The chain uses TRBV5-4 and TRBJ2-2, with TRBD1 matching over 7 bases. This CDR3 comprises 15 residues. V dropped 0 bases and J dropped 7; count of bases not matched to a gene: 6. Per germline, CDR1 SGHNT and CDR2 YYREEE (reference sequence). The CDR3 loop is CASSLVEGADGELFF. The DNA for the CDR3 is TGTGCCAGCAGCTTGGTCGAGGGGGCTGACGGGGAGCTGTTTTTT.

The chain is built from TRBV4-1 and TRBJ2-7; D remains unclear. Germline assignment: CDR1 MGHRA and CDR2 YSYEKL. This CDR3 spans 17 amino acids. Trimming pared 2 bases from V and 1 base from J, leaving 18 bases between. DNA of the CDR3: TGCGCCAGCAGCCAAACGGTCCAGGTGCCCTCGTCCTACGAGCAGTACTTC. Translated, it gives CASSQTVQVPSSYEQYF.

The chain links TRBV6-6 to TRBJ2-7; TRBD1 matches at 12 bases. The germline CDR1 and CDR2 sequences are MNHNY and SVGAGI (reference sequence). This CDR3 is built from 15 residues. The trim removed 8 bases at V and 5 bases at J, leaving 10 bases unmatched. This CDR3 is CASGSGGTGGHEQYF. CDR3 DNA sequence: TGTGCCAGCGGGTCCGGTGGGACAGGGGGCCACGAGCAGTACTTC.

The chain employs TRBV28 and TRBJ1-6, with D possibly being TRBD1 (5 bases). Germline V gene sequence: CDR1 MDHEN, CDR2 SYDVKM. The CDR3 runs 14 residues. V was trimmed by 8 bases and J by 7 bases, leaving 15 bases between them. The DNA for the CDR3 is TGTGCCAGCCTATCTGACAGTCTGAATTCACCCCTCCACTTT. Its translation: CASLSDSLNSPLHF.

The V call is TRBV9, the J call TRBJ1-4; TRBD1 might be the D (6 bases). The CDR3 runs to 15 residues. V lost 4 bases and J 7 bases, leaving 17 bases between the germline ends. CDR1 is SGDLS and CDR2 is YYNGEE in the germline V gene. Here the CDR3 reads CASSPTRGLSEKLFF. In nucleotides, the CDR3 is TGTGCCAGCAGCCCAACCAGGGGCCTGTCTGAAAAACTGTTTTTT.

Only a few counts were recorded for this clone. The CDR3 reads CASSRDFENTEAFF. The CDR3 region has the DNA TGTGCCAGCAGCCGGGACTTCGAGAACACTGAAGCTTTCTTT. V and J are TRBV5-4 and TRBJ1-1, with D possibly being TRBD1 (5 bases). Germline CDR1 and CDR2: SGHNT and YYREEE (reference sequence). V gave up 4 bases and J gave up 1 base, with 11 bases separating them. The CDR3 length is 14 residues.

This clone was seen only a few times. The chain carries TRBV25-1 and TRBJ2-1; 10 bases are a match to TRBD1. The V segment lost 5 bases and the J segment 6 bases; nucleotides outside the gene matches: 7. The length of the CDR3 is 15 residues. Germline V gene sequence: CDR1 MGHDK, CDR2 SYGVNS. This CDR3 is CASSLLRTGGNEQFF. Written as DNA, the CDR3 is TGTGCCAGCAGTTTACTCCGGACAGGGGGCAATGAGCAGTTCTTC.

The chain combines TRBV28 with TRBJ2-2; 7 bases are a match to TRBD1. Losses at the gene ends were 4 bases for V and 7 bases for J; bases not matched to a gene: 3. This CDR3 is built from 13 residues. Germline CDR1 MDHEN, CDR2 SYDVKM. Here the CDR3 reads CASSWGQFGELFF. Written as DNA, the CDR3 is TGTGCCAGCAGTTGGGGACAGTTCGGGGAGCTGTTTTTT.

This chain connects TRBV19 to TRBJ1-5; D uncertain. CDR1 and CDR2 (germline): LNHDA, SQIVND (reference sequence). The CDR3 is made up of 16 amino acids. V lost 0 bases and J lost 4, with 13 bases in between. CDR3 bases: TGTGCCAGTAGTATAGAACGGCCCCAGAGGAATCAGCCCCAGCATTTT. This gives the protein CASSIERPQRNQPQHF.

The chain recombines TRBV7-8 with TRBJ2-5; 7 bases map to TRBD2. Losses at the gene ends were 7 bases for V and 5 bases for J; bases not matched to a gene: 7. CDR1 and CDR2 from the germline V gene are SGHVS and FQNEAQ. This CDR3 has 13 amino acids. The CDR3 DNA sequence: TGTGCCAGCACCCGAACAGCGGGGGAGACCCAGTACTTC. It is translated as CASTRTAGETQYF.

The rearrangement uses TRBV30 and TRBJ1-4; D might be TRBD1 (5 bases). The length of the CDR3 is 16 residues. In germline, CDR1 is GTSNPN, CDR2 SVGIG (reference sequence). With 2 bases removed from V and 0 bases from J, the gap between germline ends came to 13 bases. The CDR3 coding sequence is TGTGCCTGGAGTTGGGGGGGTGCCGCAACTAATGAAAAACTGTTTTTT. This encodes CAWSWGGAATNEKLFF. Drawing the rest from reference TRBV30 and TRBJ1-4, the complete variable domain is SQTIHQWPATLVQPVGSPLSLECTVEGTSNPNLYWYRQAAGRGLQLLFYSVGIGQISSEVPQNLSASRPQDRQFILSSKKLLLSDSGFYLCAWSWGGAATNEKLFFGSGTQLSVL.

V usage is TRBV7-9 and J usage is TRBJ2-1; 9 bases line up with TRBD2. CDR1 is SEHNR, CDR2 FQNEAQ, per germline (reference sequence). This CDR3 region has 15 residues. V lost 2 bases, J lost 8 bases, and 7 bases stayed unmatched. The CDR3 nucleotides are TGTGCCAGCAGCTTAATCGGACTAGCGTTACATGAGCAGTTCTTC. Translation gives CASSLIGLALHEQFF. Supplemented by reference TRBV7-9 and TRBJ2-1, the full variable domain reads DTGVSQNPRHKITKRGQNVTFRCDPISEHNRLYWYRQTLGQGPEFLTYFQNEAQLEKSRLLSDRFSAERPKGSFSTLEIQRTEQGDSAMYLCASSLIGLALHEQFFGPGTRLTVL.

The CDR3 protein is CASSFSGQETQYF. Written as DNA, the CDR3 is TGTGCCAGCAGCTTTAGCGGCCAAGAGACCCAGTACTTC. This rearrangement joins TRBV7-3 to TRBJ2-5; tentatively, D is TRBD2 (6 bases). The CDR3 contains 13 residues. Trimming left V 3 bases short and J 1 base short, with 6 bases between. Germline CDR1 SGHTA, CDR2 FQGTGA.

This clone has only one observation. The rearrangement uses TRBV19 and TRBJ2-2, with 7 bases lining up with TRBD2. The CDR3 runs 15 residues. The trim removed 7 bases at V and 1 base at J, leaving 6 bases unmatched. CDR1 and CDR2 (germline): LNHDA, SQIVND (reference sequence). The CDR3, as DNA: TGTGCCAGTACCCGGACGGGAGGGAACACCGGGGAGCTGTTTTTT. Its protein is CASTRTGGNTGELFF.

This chain uses TRBV7-2 with TRBJ1-3; D is possibly TRBD1 (5 bases). Trimming removed 5 bases at V and 0 bases at J, with 11 bases between. In germline, CDR1 is SGHTA, CDR2 FQGNSA. This CDR3 is built from 15 residues. In DNA form, the CDR3 reads TGTGCCAGCAGCCCCGGGGGGGGCTCTGGAAACACCATATATTTT. Protein: CASSPGGGSGNTIYF.

The table lists this clone with a few counts. This chain connects TRBV10-1 to TRBJ2-7; the match to TRBD2 covers 7 bases. The CDR3 spans 16 residues. Germline V gene data show CDR1 as WNHNN and CDR2 as SYGVQD (reference sequence). With 1 base clipped from V and 2 bases from J, the junction kept 8 bases outside the gene matches. The CDR3 region is CASSEYPREGPYEQYF. CDR3 sequence (DNA): TGCGCCAGCAGTGAGTACCCTAGGGAGGGTCCCTACGAGCAGTACTTC.